This is a list of T cell receptor beta chains from one sample in a study of persistence of HIV-infected CD4 T cells. No antigens are known for them. Here immunoSEQ multiplex PCR was the method, and the copy in TCRdb shows in-frame clones only, minus some. The sample consists of about 40,000 clones, approximately 80% of them appearing once. The input for sequencing was CD4+ T cells sorted from PBMCs after approximately 20-hour stimulation, taken from a patient who received antiretroviral therapy. These receptors were obtained from an adult man with HIV who was CMV-seropositive. Both conserved end residues are part of each CDR3. The D gene is left open where the match is weak. Size tells how often a clone was seen (once, few, many) or the class of an expanded clone, and some rows leave it out.

CATGTSGNEQFF TGTGCCACCGGGACTAGCGGGAATGAGCAGTTCTTC TRBV10-3 - TRBJ2-1 TRBD2
CASSELTKSYGYTF TGTGCCAGCAGTGAACTGACAAAATCCTATGGCTACACCTTC TRBV25-1 few TRBJ1-2 -
CASSETGTGGGYTF TGTGCCAGCAGTGAGACAGGCACTGGGGGTGGCTACACCTTC TRBV2 - TRBJ1-2 -
CASRPNRAADNSYNEQFF TGTGCCAGCAGGCCTAATAGGGCCGCGGACAACTCCTACAATGAGCAGTTCTTC TRBV27 few TRBJ2-1 -
CASSLGQGARETQYF TGCGCCAGCAGCTTGGGACAGGGGGCACGAGAGACCCAGTACTTC TRBV5-1 - TRBJ2-5 TRBD1
CATSESGSTDTQYF TGTGCCACCTCGGAGTCTGGGAGCACAGATACGCAGTATTTT TRBV7-2 - TRBJ2-3 -
CASSPGDSQPQHF TGTGCCAGCAGCCCAGGGGACAGCCAGCCCCAGCATTTT TRBV7-8 - TRBJ1-5 TRBD1
CASSQASARQFYYGYTF TGCGCCAGCAGCCAAGCATCTGCCCGGCAGTTCTACTATGGCTACACCTTC TRBV4-1 - TRBJ1-2 -
CASSTYYEQYF TGTGCCAGCAGTACCTATTACGAGCAGTACTTC TRBV27 - TRBJ2-7 -
CASSQDNPLFGYTF TGTGCCAGCAGCCAAGACAACCCTCTTTTTGGCTACACCTTC TRBV3-1/TRBV3-2 - TRBJ1-2 -
CASSYVSTREGYTF TGTGCCAGCAGTTACGTTTCCACCAGGGAGGGCTACACCTTC TRBV6-5 - TRBJ1-2 -
CASRTSGRALEQFF TGTGCCAGCAGGACTAGCGGGAGGGCCCTTGAGCAGTTCTTC TRBV6-5 - TRBJ2-1 TRBD2
CACRPGQGRTEAFF TGTGCCTGCCGTCCCGGACAGGGAAGGACTGAAGCTTTCTTT TRBV30 - TRBJ1-1 TRBD1
CASSSMTGMGMNTEAFF TGTGCCAGCAGTTCCATGACAGGGATGGGCATGAACACTGAAGCTTTCTTT TRBV6-2/TRBV6-3 - TRBJ1-1 TRBD1
CASSFIGTGIGGAFF TGTGCCAGCAGCTTTATAGGGACAGGGATCGGTGGAGCTTTCTTT TRBV5-6 - TRBJ1-1 TRBD1
CASSQDPVRETQYF TGCGCCAGCAGCCAAGATCCGGTGAGAGAGACCCAGTACTTC TRBV4-1 once TRBJ2-5 -
CSVGRLARGYTF TGCAGCGTTGGACGGTTAGCGAGAGGCTACACCTTC TRBV29-1 - TRBJ1-2 -
CASSVEDRGLSYTF TGTGCCAGCAGCGTAGAGGACAGGGGGCTGAGCTACACCTTC TRBV9 - TRBJ1-2 TRBD1
CASSSSRETEAFF TGTGCCAGCAGTTCTTCCAGGGAAACTGAAGCTTTCTTT TRBV6-5 - TRBJ1-1 -
CSASGGRDEQYF TGCAGTGCTAGTGGGGGGCGAGACGAGCAGTACTTC TRBV20-1 - TRBJ2-7 -
CASSGSSARDTQYF TGTGCCAGTAGTGGGTCCTCGGCCAGGGATACGCAGTATTTT TRBV19 medium-sized TRBJ2-3 -
CASSVLQGGYGYTF TGTGCCAGCAGCGTCCTACAGGGTGGCTATGGCTACACCTTC TRBV7-2 - TRBJ1-2 -
CASSFQGAYFSGANVLTF TGTGCCAGCAGCTTCCAGGGGGCCTACTTCTCTGGGGCCAACGTCCTGACTTTC TRBV7-9 - TRBJ2-6 TRBD1
CASSRPRGGPSTDTQYF TGTGCCAGCAGCCGCCCTAGGGGCGGCCCAAGCACAGATACGCAGTATTTT TRBV5-6 - TRBJ2-3 -
CASSPPGADTQYF TGTGCCAGCAGTCCGCCAGGGGCAGATACGCAGTATTTT TRBV6-5 once TRBJ2-3 -
CASSFTGAREAFF TGCGCCAGCAGTTTCACAGGGGCCCGTGAAGCTTTCTTT TRBV4-1 - TRBJ1-1 TRBD1
CSAERETQYF TGCAGTGCCGAACGGGAGACCCAGTACTTC TRBV20-1 - TRBJ2-5 -
CASSLGEGSRKTQYF TGTGCCAGCAGCTTAGGGGAGGGGTCCCGGAAGACCCAGTACTTC TRBV11-2 - TRBJ2-5 TRBD2
CASSLDVGGTGNTIYF TGCGCCAGCAGCTTGGACGTGGGGGGGACTGGAAACACCATATATTTT TRBV5-1 - TRBJ1-3 -
CASSGGGLASGKYNEQFF TGTGCCAGCAGTGGGGGGGGCTTGGCTAGCGGGAAGTACAATGAGCAGTTCTTC TRBV27 - TRBJ2-1 TRBD2
CASSFLTRGDSHQPQHF TGTGCCAGCAGCTTTTTGACGAGGGGGGATTCCCATCAGCCCCAGCATTTT TRBV7-8 once TRBJ1-5 -
CASSIPRVQPQHF TGTGCCAGTAGTATTCCCCGAGTCCAGCCCCAGCATTTT TRBV19 - TRBJ1-5 -
CASSLRQTQNYGYTF TGTGCCAGCAGCTTAAGACAGACCCAAAACTATGGCTACACCTTC TRBV5-6 - TRBJ1-2 -
CSGTQGRGETQYF TGCAGTGGTACTCAGGGTCGGGGAGAGACCCAGTACTTC TRBV29-1 - TRBJ2-5 -
CASSLIPGGTDTQYF TGTGCCAGCAGCTTAATTCCGGGAGGAACAGATACGCAGTATTTT TRBV7-8 once TRBJ2-3 TRBD2
CATSRDGAGGTNTQYF TGTGCCACCAGCAGAGATGGTGCAGGGGGCACGAATACGCAGTATTTT TRBV15 - TRBJ2-3 TRBD1
CASSLRTQETQYF TGCGCCAGCAGCTTAAGGACCCAAGAGACCCAGTACTTC TRBV5-1 - TRBJ2-5 -
CSVPGSYGYTF TGCAGTGTTCCAGGAAGCTATGGCTACACCTTC TRBV20-1 - TRBJ1-2 -
CASSIGQGAGNTEAFF TGTGCCAGCAGCATAGGACAGGGGGCGGGAAACACTGAAGCTTTCTTT TRBV3-1/TRBV3-2 - TRBJ1-1 TRBD1
CASSLSPATYEQYF TGTGCCAGCAGCTTATCTCCGGCTACCTACGAGCAGTACTTC TRBV13 - TRBJ2-7 -
CASSPQTTGPPAASGNTIYF TGTGCCAGCTCACCTCAAACCACTGGTCCCCCGGCCGCCTCTGGAAACACCATATATTTT TRBV18 - TRBJ1-3 -
CASRSGTGREKLFF TGTGCCAGCAGATCCGGGACAGGGCGTGAAAAACTGTTTTTT TRBV27 once TRBJ1-4 TRBD1
CAWSDYEIQSNQPQHF TGTGCCTGGAGCGACTACGAAATCCAAAGCAATCAGCCCCAGCATTTT TRBV30 - TRBJ1-5 -
CASRDRDSLGPQHF TGTGCCAGCAGGGACAGGGACAGCTTAGGGCCCCAACATTTT TRBV6-5 - TRBJ1-5 TRBD1
CSGYGGNGYTF TGCAGCGGGTATGGAGGGAATGGCTACACCTTC TRBV29-1 few TRBJ1-2 -
CASSIQDGTYNSPLHF TGTGCCAGTAGTATACAGGACGGGACCTATAATTCACCCCTCCACTTT TRBV19 few TRBJ1-6 -
CASSRPGQEYRGYTF TGTGCCAGCAGTCGGCCGGGACAGGAATACCGTGGCTACACCTTC TRBV6-2/TRBV6-3 - TRBJ1-2 TRBD1
CASSGPWGSNQPQHF TGTGCCAGCAGTGGTCCCTGGGGAAGCAATCAGCCCCAGCATTTT TRBV6-2/TRBV6-3 - TRBJ1-5 -
CASSLRGGASGNTIYF TGTGCCAGCAGCTTGCGAGGGGGCGCCTCTGGAAACACCATATATTTT TRBV11-2 - TRBJ1-3 TRBD1
CASSQERTSGGTQYF TGTGCCAGCAGCCAAGAAAGGACTAGCGGAGGGACGCAGTATTTT TRBV3-1/TRBV3-2 - TRBJ2-3 TRBD2
CASSETTRYGYTF TGTGCCAGCAGTGAAACGACACGTTATGGCTACACCTTC TRBV2 - TRBJ1-2 -
CASSSYRLTVREKLFF TGTGCCAGCAGTTCCTACCGACTTACTGTACGTGAAAAACTGTTTTTT TRBV6-5 - TRBJ1-4 -
CASSLTGRGGMDTEAFF TGTGCCAGCAGCTTAACCGGGAGGGGGGGAATGGACACTGAAGCTTTCTTT TRBV7-9 - TRBJ1-1 -
CASSRTSGANVLTF TGTGCCAGCTCGCGAACCTCTGGGGCCAACGTCCTGACTTTC TRBV18 - TRBJ2-6 -
CAWSLREEAFF TGTGCCTGGAGTTTGCGTGAGGAAGCTTTCTTT TRBV30 - TRBJ1-1 -